Below are 8 T cell receptor beta chains sequenced from a single sample in a study of blood T cell repertoires in COVID-19. Profiling relied on immunoSEQ multiplex PCR, and the TCRdb table lists in-frame clones only, not all of them. The repertoire holds some 200,000 clones, with about 85% as singletons. Source material: peripheral blood. All receptors come from a woman of 80 years or more in a cohort sampled during active or convalescent COVID-19.

This chain links TRBV24-1 with TRBJ2-1, with 7 bases identical to TRBD1. V trimming: 4 bases; J trimming: 9 bases; junction bases outside the gene matches: 8. Germline CDR1 and CDR2: KGHDR and SFDVKD. This CDR3 is built from 14 residues. In nucleotides, the CDR3 is TGTGCCACCAGTGAGTACTACAGGGGTGGTGAGCAGTTCTTC. Translation gives CATSEYYRGGEQFF.

The V call is TRBV5-4, the J call TRBJ2-1; a possible D gene is TRBD2 (5 bases). V dropped 5 bases and J dropped 0 bases, with 15 bases sitting between them. Germline-derived CDR1 and CDR2 are SGHNT and YYREEE (reference sequence). CDR3 size: 16 residues. The CDR3 sequence: CASRLGAESSYNEQFF. CDR3 sequence (DNA): TGTGCCAGCAGACTCGGAGCGGAGAGCTCCTACAATGAGCAGTTCTTC.

The chain links TRBV6-5 to TRBJ1-5, with 7 bases aligning to TRBD1. The CDR3 has 15 amino acids. From germline, CDR1 is MNHEY and CDR2 SVGAGI. Losses at the gene ends were 2 bases for V and 6 bases for J; bases not matched to a gene: 7. CDR3 region: CASSYGTDGLQPQHF. DNA for the CDR3: TGTGCCAGCAGTTACGGGACAGACGGGCTTCAGCCCCAGCATTTT.

A single count supports this clone. The genes are TRBV5-1 and TRBJ2-1, with 7 bases aligning to TRBD1. Germline trimming cut 1 base from V and 4 bases from J; bases unmatched to any gene: 5. The V gene's germline CDR1 is SGHRS and CDR2 YFSETQ. The CDR3 is made up of 15 amino acids. In nucleotides, the CDR3 is TGCGCCAGCAGCTTGTTGACAGGGTGGTACAATGAGCAGTTCTTC. Translated: CASSLLTGWYNEQFF. Based on the CDR3 plus reference TRBV5-1 and TRBJ2-1, the full variable domain is KAGVTQTPRYLIKTRGQQVTLSCSPISGHRSVSWYQQTPGQGLQFLFEYFSETQRNKGNFPGRFSGRQFSNSRSEMNVSTLELGDSALYLCASSLLTGWYNEQFFGPGTRLTVL.

This clone was picked up a small number of times. V usage is TRBV7-9 and J usage is TRBJ2-7, with TRBD1 matching over 8 bases. The CDR3 is made up of 15 amino acids. Per germline, CDR1 SEHNR and CDR2 FQNEAQ (reference sequence). J gave up 9 bases and V 0 bases, and 10 bases lay outside the gene matches. The CDR3 sequence is CASSLARDRPLGQYF. The CDR3 DNA sequence: TGTGCCAGCAGCTTAGCGAGGGACAGGCCTTTAGGGCAGTACTTC.

This chain links TRBV7-8 with TRBJ1-5; 7 positions agree with TRBD1. The CDR3 has 18 amino acids. Germline values: CDR1 SGHVS, CDR2 FQNEAQ. V dropped 5 bases and J dropped 0; count of bases not matched to a gene: 13. The CDR3 protein is CASSHKPRGLYSNQPQHF. DNA for the CDR3: TGTGCCAGCAGCCACAAACCTAGGGGGCTTTATAGCAATCAGCCCCAGCATTTT.

This clone has a handful of counts. The chain carries TRBV5-8 and TRBJ2-2; 8 nucleotides align to TRBD1. Germline CDR1 and CDR2: SGHTS and YDEGEE. J lost 6 bases, V lost 1 base, and 5 bases had no gene match. This CDR3 spans 15 amino acids. The CDR3: CASSLKGQVAGELFF. The CDR3 DNA reads TGTGCCAGCAGCTTGAAGGGACAGGTCGCCGGGGAGCTGTTTTTT.

The genes are TRBV4-1 and TRBJ1-6; tentative D call: TRBD1 (6 bases). The CDR3 runs to 14 residues. Germline V gene lookup returns CDR1 MGHRA and CDR2 YSYEKL. Deletions cut 4 bases from V and 9 bases from J, with 13 bases between. The CDR3 reads CASSRQVFVSPLHF. In DNA, the CDR3 is TGCGCCAGCAGCCGACAGGTTTTCGTTTCACCCCTCCACTTT.